These T cell receptor beta chains were read from a single sample in a study of beta chain features in type 1 diabetes. Sequencing was performed with immunoSEQ multiplex PCR; in TCRdb, only in-frame clones are kept and a portion is missing. The table records 130,000 to 150,000 clones, under 60% of them present only once. Sequenced: Tregs from blood. All receptors derive from a man aged 18 to 30 in good health. Each CDR3 is given with its conserved first and last residue. The order of the fields is clone size, J gene, V gene, CDR3 protein. Part of the rows lack a size; the others show once, few, many or a class for expanded clones.

>few|TRBJ2-7|TRBV10-3
CAISLGVGGSYEQYF
>NA|TRBJ1-2|TRBV2
CASRGTGALGYTF
>few|TRBJ1-6|TRBV30
CAWSYGGQGNPYNSPLHF
>few|TRBJ2-2|TRBV6-1
CASRARANTGELFF
>NA|TRBJ2-7|TRBV5-1
CASSHGGSYEQYF
>NA|TRBJ2-7|TRBV2
CASRTPGQGSYEQYF
>NA|TRBJ1-2|TRBV18
CASSPDLGNYGYTF
>once|TRBJ1-2|TRBV6-6
CASSKRQGADYGYTF
>NA|TRBJ2-5|TRBV5-4
CASSLTGLEETQYF
>NA|TRBJ1-5|TRBV7-8
CASSPFNRGSNQPQHF
>few|TRBJ1-2|TRBV6-6
CASSSGYGYTF
>NA|TRBJ2-5|TRBV18
CASSPTKGGETQYF
>NA|TRBJ2-1|TRBV28
CASSGFRDRPNEQFF
>NA|TRBJ2-3|TRBV5-1
CASSSTSGGRTDTQYF
>NA|TRBJ2-1|TRBV7-3
CASSLRLAGGSEQFF
>NA|TRBJ2-7|TRBV30
CAWRAKGQGSYEQYF
>NA|NA|TRBV25-1
CASSDNSGGEQYF
>NA|TRBJ2-1|TRBV6-1
CASTGLVIRRNEQFF
>NA|TRBJ2-7|TRBV7-2
CASTPGQGPYEQYF
>NA|TRBJ2-5|TRBV6-6
CASTGRGAEETQYF
>NA|TRBJ2-7|TRBV6-5
CASSLAGWGYEQYF
>NA|TRBJ2-5|TRBV11-2
CASRSRPQGSETQYF
>once|TRBJ1-2|TRBV5-5
CASSVDRGYLGYTF
>NA|TRBJ2-5|TRBV28
CASSFSGVAGWETQYF
>NA|TRBJ2-2|TRBV9
CASSAPLAGGRITGELFF
>NA|TRBJ2-7|TRBV6-1
CASIPSGTGTYEQYF
>many|TRBJ2-5|TRBV21-1
CASSKDTGGARYQETQYF
>once|TRBJ2-3|TRBV6-5
CASSTFPDTQYF
>NA|TRBJ1-2|TRBV30
CAWSSGGGYTF
>NA|TRBJ2-7|TRBV7-2
CASSLMPTGQGTYEQYF
>NA|TRBJ1-2|TRBV5-5
CASSTGGGYTF
>NA|TRBJ1-2|TRBV18
CASSTGNYGYTF
>few|TRBJ1-2|TRBV2
CASSDRGSNYGYTF
>NA|TRBJ1-4|TRBV7-2
CASSAGQALNEKLFF
>NA|TRBJ1-5|TRBV18
CASSPPGQVYSNQPQHF
>NA|TRBJ2-2|TRBV27
CASRFRGYTGELFF
>NA|TRBJ2-1|TRBV5-1
CASSLERQGLNEQFF
>few|TRBJ2-3|TRBV4-2
CASSQLGGTDTQYF
>NA|TRBJ2-1|TRBV7-9
CASSQSWGWRTQNEQFF
>NA|TRBJ2-1|TRBV14
CASSHLDFNEQFF
>NA|TRBJ2-7|TRBV7-2
CASRRGLAGGDEQYF
>few|TRBJ2-1|TRBV5-1
CASSLAGGGYINEQFF
>NA|TRBJ1-1|TRBV7-2
CASSWTGNTEAFF
>NA|TRBJ2-1|TRBV18
CASSPPGTSGINEQFF
>NA|TRBJ1-2|TRBV19
CASSRSQGIYGYTF
>NA|TRBJ1-5|TRBV2
CASSERAGGGQPQHF
>few|TRBJ2-3|TRBV7-3
CASSSYGLSQDTQYF
>NA|TRBJ2-1|TRBV9
CASSAGTGHPYNEQFF